This T cell receptor (beta chain) was retrieved from a study of control samples from healthy donors and cancer patients. Germline CDR1 SGDLS, CDR2 YYNGEE. The CDR3 extends over 15 amino acids. The J segment lost 4 bases and the V segment lost 0 bases, leaving 4 bases of the junction unmatched. Clones were sequenced by immunoSEQ multiplex PCR, and TCRdb holds only the in-frame ones, with some missing. The repertoire holds 40,000 to 60,000 clones, with 87% as singletons. Sequenced sample: PBMCs. The clonotype was recovered from a man in his fifties or sixties with head and neck cancer. The V call is TRBV9, the J call TRBJ1-3; 7 positions agree with TRBD1. The CDR3 sequence: CASSVADRAGNTIYF. In DNA form, the CDR3 reads TGTGCCAGCAGCGTAGCCGACAGGGCAGGAAACACCATATATTTT.